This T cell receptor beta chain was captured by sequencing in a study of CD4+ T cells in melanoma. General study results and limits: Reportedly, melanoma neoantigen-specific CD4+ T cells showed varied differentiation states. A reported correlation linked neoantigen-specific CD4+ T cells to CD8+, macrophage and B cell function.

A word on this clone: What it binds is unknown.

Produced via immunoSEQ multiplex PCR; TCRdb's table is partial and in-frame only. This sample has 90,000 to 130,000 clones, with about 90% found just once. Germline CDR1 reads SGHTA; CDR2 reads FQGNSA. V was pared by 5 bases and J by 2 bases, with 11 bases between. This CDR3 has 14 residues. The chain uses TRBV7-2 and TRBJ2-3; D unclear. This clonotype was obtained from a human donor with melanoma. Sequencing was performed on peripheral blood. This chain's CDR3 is CASSPLANTDTQYF. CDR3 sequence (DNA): TGTGCCAGCAGCCCGCTGGCGAACACAGATACGCAGTATTTT.